One sample yielded the 29 T cell receptor beta chains listed below, sequenced in a study of T cell responses to AZD1222 COVID-19 vaccine. Sequenced by immunoSEQ multiplex PCR; TCRdb stores in-frame clones only, minus some. The sample contains about 130,000 clones, approximately 90% of which appear only once. The sequencing used peripheral blood, collected on day 0 of AZD1222 vaccination. These receptors came from an adult in good health.

The chain is built from TRBV5-1 and TRBJ1-2; TRBD1 aligns across 7 bases. Germline trimming cut 0 bases from V and 0 bases from J; bases unmatched to any gene: 5. CDR1 and CDR2 from the germline V gene are SGHRS and YFSETQ. CDR3 length equals 16 residues. CDR3 nucleotides: TGCGCCAGCAGCTTGGACAGGGGACCTTCTAACTATGGCTACACCTTC. Its protein is CASSLDRGPSNYGYTF.

This chain joins TRBV19 and TRBJ2-5; D is unclear. Between the trimmed V and J ends, which lost 4 bases and 4 bases, there was a span of 10 bases. Germline lookup yields CDR1 LNHDA and CDR2 SQIVND (reference sequence). This CDR3 region has 13 residues. The CDR3 is CASSTVQRETQYF. CDR3 bases: TGTGCCAGTAGTACGGTACAGAGAGAGACCCAGTACTTC.

The chain is built from TRBV4-1 and TRBJ1-2, with 8 positions matching TRBD1. V was clipped by 4 bases and J by 8 bases; unmatched bases: 9. This CDR3 region has 14 residues. CDR1 is MGHRA and CDR2 is YSYEKL in the germline V gene. This chain's CDR3 is CASSPLTGAGGYTF. In nucleotides, the CDR3 is TGCGCCAGCAGCCCGCTGACAGGGGCCGGGGGCTACACCTTC.

V is TRBV2 and J is TRBJ1-4, with D uncertain. The CDR3 extends over 15 amino acids. Germline V gives CDR1 SNHLY, CDR2 FYNNEI. Trimming took 4 bases from V and 0 from J, leaving 9 bases between them. The DNA for the CDR3 is TGTGCCAGCAGTGCAACGGCGGCAACTAATGAAAAACTGTTTTTT. Its translation: CASSATAATNEKLFF.

The chain recombines TRBV10-1 with TRBJ2-2; TRBD1 matches 8 bases. This CDR3 contains 14 residues. V lost 6 bases to trimming and J lost 3 bases; unmatched junction nucleotides: 3. The germline CDR1 and CDR2 sequences are WNHNN and SYGVQD (reference sequence). The DNA for the CDR3 is TGCGCCAGCAGAGAGGACAGGGACACCGGGGAGCTGTTTTTT. The encoded protein is CASREDRDTGELFF.

This chain joins TRBV28 and TRBJ1-4, with no clear D. Germline V gene lookup returns CDR1 MDHEN and CDR2 SYDVKM. The CDR3 sequence is 15 residues long. Trimming pared 4 bases from V and 1 base from J, leaving 10 bases between. The CDR3: CASSSDWRTNEKLFF. As DNA, the CDR3 is TGTGCCAGCAGTTCGGATTGGCGAACTAATGAAAAACTGTTTTTT. The variable domain in full, completed from reference TRBV28 and TRBJ1-4, reads DVKVTQSSRYLVKRTGEKVFLECVQDMDHENMFWYRQDPGLGLRLIYFSYDVKMKEKGDIPEGYSVSREKKERFSLILESASTNQTSMYLCASSSDWRTNEKLFFGSGTQLSVL.

The chain couples TRBV6-2 or TRBV6-3 to TRBJ2-2; D unclear. Trimming shortened V by 6 bases and J by 0 bases, and 8 bases separated the two germline ends. The germline CDR1 and CDR2 sequences are MNHEY and SVGEGT. The CDR3 runs 14 residues. The DNA of the CDR3 is TGTGCCAGCAGCCTCCCAACGAACACCGGGGAGCTGTTTTTT. Encoded protein: CASSLPTNTGELFF.

The V gene is TRBV6-4, the J gene TRBJ2-1; 11 nucleotides match TRBD2. Unmatched junction bases numbered 6, after V lost 10 bases and J lost 7 bases. This CDR3 has 13 residues. Germline V gene lookup returns CDR1 MRHNA and CDR2 SNTAGT. The CDR3 region is CATSLAGENEQFF. The CDR3, as DNA: TGTGCCACTTCACTAGCGGGGGAGAATGAGCAGTTCTTC.

CDR3 amino acids: CAISGPAASYEQYF. CDR3 bases: TGTGCCATCAGTGGTCCAGCGGCCTCCTACGAGCAGTACTTC. The chain carries TRBV10-3 and TRBJ2-7; tentative D call: TRBD2 (5 bases). Trimming left V 4 bases short and J 0 bases short, with 10 bases between. Per germline, CDR1 ENHRY and CDR2 SYGVKD. The CDR3 covers 14 residues.

The rearrangement links TRBV28 to TRBJ2-5, with a tentative D call TRBD1 (6 bases). The V gene's germline CDR1 is MDHEN and CDR2 SYDVKM. This CDR3 has 14 amino acids. Between the trimmed V and J ends, which lost 1 base and 5 bases, there was a span of 11 bases. DNA for the CDR3: TGTGCCAGCAGTTTATCATACAGGGATGAGACCCAGTACTTC. Translated, it gives CASSLSYRDETQYF.

The rearrangement links TRBV5-6 to TRBJ2-7; D gene uncertain. Trimming shortened V by 2 bases and J by 2 bases, and 11 bases separated the two germline ends. Germline lookup yields CDR1 SGHDT and CDR2 YYEEEE. CDR3 length: 14 residues. CDR3 DNA sequence: TGTGCCAGCAGCTTAGGAACGGCGACCTACGAGCAGTACTTC. It is translated as CASSLGTATYEQYF.

The V and J genes are TRBV30 and TRBJ1-2; D is unclear. There are 11 residues in the CDR3. V gave up 4 bases and J gave up 7 bases, with 10 bases separating them. Germline CDR1 GTSNPN, CDR2 SVGIG (reference sequence). DNA for the CDR3: TGTGCCTGGATTCGCGGAGGTGGCTACACCTTC. Its translation: CAWIRGGGYTF.

The chain links TRBV3-1 (or the pseudogene TRBV3-2) to TRBJ2-3; maybe TRBD2 (5 bases). V shed 2 bases and J shed 0 bases, with 15 bases lying between them. The CDR3 covers 17 residues. Germline V gene lookup returns CDR1 LGHDT and CDR2 YNNKEL (reference sequence). In DNA form, the CDR3 reads TGTGCCAGCAGCCAAATGGGGTCGGGAATTAGCACAGATACGCAGTATTTT. Translation: CASSQMGSGISTDTQYF.

V is TRBV19 and J is TRBJ1-2; 8 bases agree with TRBD1. V lost 9 bases, J lost 4 bases, and 19 bases stayed unmatched. The CDR3 is 17 residues long. From germline, CDR1 is LNHDA and CDR2 SQIVND (reference sequence). CDR3 nucleotide sequence: TGTGCCAGCATAGAGATAGGGGGGACAGGCGATCCCTATGGCTACACCTTC. This gives the protein CASIEIGGTGDPYGYTF.

The rearrangement links TRBV6-2 or TRBV6-3 to TRBJ2-5; maybe TRBD1 (6 bases). Trimming cost V 2 bases and J 3 bases, with 22 bases left between them. The CDR3 extends over 18 amino acids. Germline loops: CDR1 MNHEY, CDR2 SVGEGT. The CDR3 loop is CASSYGGYKTGQKETQYF. CDR3 DNA sequence: TGTGCCAGCAGTTACGGGGGCTATAAAACCGGACAGAAAGAGACCCAGTACTTC.

This sequence joins TRBV18 and TRBJ1-2; TRBD1 aligns across 8 bases. CDR1 is KGHSH and CDR2 is LQKENI in the germline V gene. Trimming cost V 4 bases and J 2 bases; bases outside gene matches: 3. The CDR3 covers 14 residues. CDR3 nucleotides: TGTGCCAGCTCACGGGGACAGGTGAACTATGGCTACACCTTC. Residues: CASSRGQVNYGYTF.

J is TRBJ2-7 and V is TRBV28; 10 bases fit TRBD2. The V gene end was trimmed by 5 bases and the J gene end by 1 base; junction bases not matched to a gene: 8. The CDR3 contains 16 residues. In germline, CDR1 is MDHEN, CDR2 SYDVKM. The CDR3 DNA reads as TGTGCCAGCAGTCCTGCTAGCGGGAGTTGGTCCTACGAGCAGTACTTC. The encoded protein is CASSPASGSWSYEQYF.

V is TRBV15 and J is TRBJ2-6, with D tentatively TRBD1 (5 bases). CDR1 and CDR2 (germline): LNHNV, YYDKDF (reference sequence). There are 15 residues in the CDR3. Trimming stripped 3 bases from V and 4 bases from J, with 10 bases between. The CDR3 is CATSSQGTGANVLTF. CDR3 sequence (DNA): TGTGCCACCAGCAGCCAGGGAACCGGGGCCAACGTCCTGACTTTC. Supplemented by reference TRBV15 and TRBJ2-6, the full variable domain reads DAMVIQNPRYQVTQFGKPVTLSCSQTLNHNVMYWYQQKSSQAPKLLFHYYDKDFNNEADTPDNFQSRRPNTSFCFLDIRSPGLGDTAMYLCATSSQGTGANVLTFGAGSRLTVL.

This clone was seen only once. The rearrangement uses TRBV5-1 and TRBJ1-1; the match to TRBD1 covers 10 bases. CDR3 size: 15 residues. Germline V CDR1 and CDR2: SGHRS, YFSETQ. Trimming cost V 4 bases and J 3 bases; bases outside gene matches: 6. The CDR3 reads CASSPEGQGYTEAFF. For the CDR3, the DNA is TGCGCCAGCAGCCCGGAGGGACAGGGGTACACTGAAGCTTTCTTT.

The genes are TRBV5-1 and TRBJ1-1; 10 bases fit TRBD1. Germline lookup yields CDR1 SGHRS and CDR2 YFSETQ. The CDR3 contains 14 residues. After removal of 3 bases from V and 4 bases from J, the junction contained 3 bases not matched to a gene. The chain's CDR3 is CASSSTGGGTEAFF. The CDR3 coding sequence is TGCGCCAGCAGCTCGACAGGGGGCGGCACTGAAGCTTTCTTT.

This chain links TRBV14 with TRBJ2-2; D perhaps matches TRBD2 (6 bases). Germline V gene sequence: CDR1 SGHDN, CDR2 FVKESK. There are 14 residues in the CDR3. Trimming took off 5 bases at V and 3 bases at J, with 10 bases between the two ends. Written as DNA, the CDR3 is TGTGCCAGCAGCGAAAGGGACTACACCGGGGAGCTGTTTTTT. Protein: CASSERDYTGELFF.

This sequence joins TRBV24-1 and TRBJ2-7, with D possibly TRBD2 on 5 matching bases. There are 14 residues in the CDR3. Between the trimmed V and J ends, which lost 4 bases and 2 bases, there was a span of 11 bases. From germline, CDR1 is KGHDR and CDR2 SFDVKD. The CDR3 DNA is TGTGCCACCAGTGACCAACACGGGACCTACGAGCAGTACTTC. Protein product: CATSDQHGTYEQYF.

Here the CDR3 DNA reads TGTGCCAGCAGTTTAAGGAACACTGAAGCTTTCTTT. This gives the protein CASSLRNTEAFF. V gene TRBV12-3 or TRBV12-4 combines with J gene TRBJ1-1, with D hard to call. The germline V and J ends were trimmed by 2 bases and 1 base, with 2 bases remaining between them. There are 12 residues in the CDR3.

This sequence joins TRBV29-1 and TRBJ2-1, with 8 bases that match TRBD1. Germline V lookup: CDR1 SQVTM, CDR2 ANQGSEA. V lost 4 bases and J lost 6; bases outside the gene matches: 11. The CDR3 has 15 amino acids. The CDR3 coding sequence is TGCAGCGTTGTTGCCCCATGGACAGGGTCCAATGAGCAGTTCTTC. This translates into CSVVAPWTGSNEQFF.

V usage is TRBV11-3 and J usage is TRBJ2-3; either TRBD1 or TRBD2 may supply D (5 bases each). The germline V gene encodes CDR1 SGHNT and CDR2 YENEEA. The CDR3 loop spans 15 amino acids. Trimming shortened V by 1 base and J by 2 bases, and 10 bases separated the two germline ends. The CDR3 DNA reads TGTGCCAGCAGCTTAGGTGGGGGATCCACAGATACGCAGTATTTT. Translated, it gives CASSLGGGSTDTQYF.

The chain joins TRBV19 to TRBJ2-3; D remains ambiguous. This CDR3 contains 15 residues. V lost 5 bases to trimming and J lost 2 bases, with 14 bases between them. The germline V gene has CDR1 LNHDA and CDR2 SQIVND (reference sequence). This chain's CDR3 is CASSDVVTTTDTQYF. The DNA for the CDR3 is TGTGCCAGTAGTGACGTAGTAACGACCACAGATACGCAGTATTTT.

The chain is built from TRBV2 and TRBJ1-3; 7 nucleotides match TRBD1. Unmatched junction bases numbered 13, after V lost 5 bases and J lost 0 bases. Germline V gives CDR1 SNHLY, CDR2 FYNNEI. The CDR3 totals 18 residues. The chain's CDR3 is CASSLQLETGTSGNTIYF. In nucleotides, the CDR3 is TGTGCCAGCAGTCTACAGCTAGAGACAGGGACCTCTGGAAACACCATATATTTT. The full variable domain, in which reference TRBV2 and TRBJ1-3 provide the parts outside the CDR3, is EPEVTQTPSHQVTQMGQEVILRCVPISNHLYFYWYRQILGQKVEFLVSFYNNEISEKSEIFDDQFSVERPDGSNFTLKIRSTKLEDSAMYFCASSLQLETGTSGNTIYFGEGSWLTVV.

The V gene is TRBV30, the J gene TRBJ1-1; the D is unclear. Germline-derived CDR1 and CDR2 are GTSNPN and SVGIG (reference sequence). The CDR3 totals 12 residues. V was trimmed by 5 bases and J by 1 base, leaving 8 bases between them. The CDR3 sequence is CAWGLKNTEAFF. Written as DNA, the CDR3 is TGTGCCTGGGGACTGAAGAACACTGAAGCTTTCTTT.

The chain combines TRBV29-1 with TRBJ2-1; 9 nucleotides agree with TRBD1. From germline, CDR1 is SQVTM and CDR2 ANQGSEA. The junction had 4 bases not matched to a gene; V was cut back by 6 bases and J by 4 bases. This CDR3 contains 13 residues. The CDR3 loop reads CSVGGQGYNEQFF. The CDR3 DNA reads as TGCAGCGTGGGGGGACAGGGATACAATGAGCAGTTCTTC.